This TCR beta chain derives from a study of identical twins. Study findings and constraints: Insertions ran lower in abundant cord blood beta clonotypes, though not in memory repertoires. The study drew conclusions from cross-sectional statistical analysis, not from following the same donors. Diverse VJ usage suggested most zero-insertion clonotypes were not invariant T cells.

This clonotype was seen only a few times. Its antigen is not identified. V was clipped by 5 bases and J by 2 bases, with 21 bases between them. This CDR3 has 17 residues. Per the germline V gene, CDR1 is SGHRS and CDR2 is YFSETQ. One entry per CDR3 protein, called by TCRdb with MiXCR from the 5' RACE reads. Here the sample spans fewer than 550,000 distinct CDR3 sequences, roughly 13% being singletons. These data also formed part of another study, on yellow fever vaccine responses in identical twins.

The sequencing sample was made of CD4+ T cells sorted from blood. The J gene is TRBJ2-3, the V gene TRBV5-1; tentatively, D is TRBD2 (6 bases). This receptor was identified in a woman younger than 35 in good health. In DNA, the CDR3 is TGCGCCAGCAGTCCAAGGAGGTCCGGGGGACTCACAGATACGCAGTATTTT. This sequence encodes CASSPRRSGGLTDTQYF.